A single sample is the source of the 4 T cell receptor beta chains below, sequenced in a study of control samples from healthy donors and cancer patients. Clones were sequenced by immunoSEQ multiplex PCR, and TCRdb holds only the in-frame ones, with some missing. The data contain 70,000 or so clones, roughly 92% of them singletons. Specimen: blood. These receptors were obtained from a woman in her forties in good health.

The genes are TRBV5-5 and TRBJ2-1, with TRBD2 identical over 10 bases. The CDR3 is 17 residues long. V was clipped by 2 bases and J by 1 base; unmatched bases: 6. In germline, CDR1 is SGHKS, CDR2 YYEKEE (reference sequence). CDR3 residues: CASSLLAGYRSYNEQFF. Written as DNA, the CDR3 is TGTGCCAGCAGCTTACTAGCGGGGTATAGGTCCTACAATGAGCAGTTCTTC.

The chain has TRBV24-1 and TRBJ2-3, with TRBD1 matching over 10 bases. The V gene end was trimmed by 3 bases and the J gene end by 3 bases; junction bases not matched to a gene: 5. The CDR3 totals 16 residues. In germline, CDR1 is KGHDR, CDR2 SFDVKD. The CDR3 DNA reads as TGTGCCACCAGTGATCCCAGACAGGGGGCAACAGATACGCAGTATTTT. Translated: CATSDPRQGATDTQYF.

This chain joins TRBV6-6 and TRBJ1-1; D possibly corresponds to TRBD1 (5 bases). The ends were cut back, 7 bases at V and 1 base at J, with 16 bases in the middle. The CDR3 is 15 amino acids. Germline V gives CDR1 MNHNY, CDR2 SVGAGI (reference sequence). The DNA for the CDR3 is TGTGCCAGCACCCACGGCGGGGGTCGGAACACTGAAGCTTTCTTT. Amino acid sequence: CASTHGGGRNTEAFF.

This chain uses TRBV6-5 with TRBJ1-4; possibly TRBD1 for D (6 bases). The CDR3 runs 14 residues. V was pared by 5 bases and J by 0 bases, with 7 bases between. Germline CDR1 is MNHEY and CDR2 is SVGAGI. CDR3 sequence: CASSRQATNEKLFF. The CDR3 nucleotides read TGTGCCAGCAGTCGACAGGCAACTAATGAAAAACTGTTTTTT.